Shown below are 14 T cell receptor beta chains from a single sample sequenced in a study of blood T cells in healthy people across ages. Then a second PCR, running about 6 to 12 cycles, was carried out with a sample-barcoded 5' primer and a J-beta primer mix. TCRdb recomputed calls from the 5' RACE reads with MiXCR, one row per CDR3 protein. The sample consists of approximately 800,000 distinct CDR3 sequences, around a quarter of them appearing once. The data also belong to a second study, concerning T cells of mothers and their children.

The sequencing input was blood. The receptors originated from a boy between 10 and 17 years old in good health.

About this clonotype itself: Compared with germline, one end of the junction differs, possibly owing to a read error. This chain connects TRBV10-3 to TRBJ2-5; unclear D gene. Germline V CDR1 and CDR2: ENHRY, SYGVKD. This CDR3 region has 12 residues. The CDR3 DNA reads TGTGCCATCAGGACAAGCCAAGAGACCCACTACTTC. Amino acid sequence: CAIRTSQETHYF.

The table lists this clonotype with a few counts. V gene TRBV27 combines with J gene TRBJ1-1; D is ambiguous. The germline CDR1 and CDR2 sequences are MNHEY and SMNVEV (reference sequence). The ends were cut back, 6 bases at V and 1 base at J, with 9 bases in the middle. The CDR3 is 13 amino acids. The CDR3 sequence is CASRPGKNTEAFF. In DNA, the CDR3 is TGTGCCAGCAGGCCCGGGAAGAACACTGAAGCTTTCTTT.

The genes are TRBV11-2 and TRBJ2-3, with D perhaps matching TRBD1 or TRBD2 (6 bases each). The CDR3 has 14 residues. V dropped 7 bases and J dropped 8 bases, with 19 bases sitting between them. Per germline, CDR1 SGHAT and CDR2 FQNNGV. In nucleotides, the CDR3 is TGTGCCAGCAACGTTTTAGGGGGGAAAGGTACGCAGTATTTT. As protein: CASNVLGGKGTQYF.

This clonotype was observed a few times. The chain carries TRBV5-1 and TRBJ1-1; D uncertain. CDR1 and CDR2 (germline): SGHRS, YFSETQ. Trimming cost V 0 bases and J 5 bases, with 11 bases left between them. CDR3 length: 14 amino acids. The CDR3 sequence: CASSLGRGWTEAFF. Written as DNA, the CDR3 is TGCGCCAGCAGCTTGGGACGGGGTTGGACTGAAGCTTTCTTT.

This chain uses TRBV27 with TRBJ2-3; 12 nucleotides line up with TRBD2. CDR1 MNHEY and CDR2 SMNVEV come from the germline V gene (reference sequence). J gave up 4 bases and V 1 base, and 3 bases lay outside the gene matches. This CDR3 spans 16 amino acids. CDR3 sequence (DNA): TGTGCCAGCAGTTTATTGTCTAGCGGGGGGGCAGATACGCAGTATTTT. It is translated as CASSLLSSGGADTQYF.

The rearrangement links TRBV4-1 to TRBJ2-5, with 8 bases lining up with TRBD2. The CDR3 is 16 amino acids. The V gene's germline CDR1 is MGHRA and CDR2 YSYEKL. V was clipped by 0 bases and J by 7 bases; unmatched bases: 10. The chain's CDR3 is CASSQDPRGGPRTQYF. The CDR3 nucleotides are TGCGCCAGCAGCCAAGATCCCCGGGGGGGCCCCAGGACCCAGTACTTC.

The rearrangement links TRBV12-3 or TRBV12-4 to TRBJ2-7, with TRBD1 as a possible D gene (6 bases). Trimming took 4 bases from V and 2 from J, leaving 15 bases between them. The CDR3 is made up of 15 amino acids. In DNA form, the CDR3 reads TGTGCCAGCAGTTCTTCCAGACAGGATCCCTACGAGCAGTACTTC. This sequence encodes CASSSSRQDPYEQYF.

The chain recombines TRBV30 with TRBJ2-2; 11 positions match TRBD1. This CDR3 is built from 15 residues. The ends lost 7 bases at V and 4 bases at J; junction bases unmatched: 8. The germline CDR1 and CDR2 sequences are GTSNPN and SVGIG (reference sequence). The CDR3 is CASSGQGARTGELFF. Written as DNA, the CDR3 is TGTGCCTCCTCTGGACAGGGGGCTCGCACCGGGGAGCTGTTTTTT. Looking up the rest from reference TRBV30 and TRBJ2-2 gives the full variable domain: SQTIHQWPATLVQPVGSPLSLECTVEGTSNPNLYWYRQAAGRGLQLLFYSVGIGQISSEVPQNLSASRPQDRQFILSSKKLLLSDSGFYLCASSGQGARTGELFFGEGSRLTVL.

This clonotype occurred a few times. The chain recombines TRBV6-5 with TRBJ1-1; D possibly corresponds to TRBD1 (6 bases). The CDR3 sequence is 15 residues long. The V gene's germline CDR1 is MNHEY and CDR2 SVGAGI. Trimming shortened V by 2 bases and J by 1 base, and 11 bases separated the two germline ends. The CDR3 nucleotides are TGTGCCAGCAGTTACGCAGGGGTAGGGAACACTGAAGCTTTCTTT. It encodes CASSYAGVGNTEAFF.

The rearrangement uses TRBV10-3 and TRBJ2-2; either TRBD1 or TRBD2 may supply D (5 bases each). This CDR3 spans 16 amino acids. The germline V and J ends were trimmed by 0 bases and 5 bases, with 13 bases remaining between them. Looked up from germline, CDR1 is ENHRY and CDR2 is SYGVKD. The CDR3 DNA reads as TGTGCCATCAGTGAGTCACGGGGCGCCCGGACCGGGGAGCTGTTTTTT. Amino acid sequence: CAISESRGARTGELFF.

The chain recombines TRBV5-1 with TRBJ2-3, with TRBD1 matching over 8 bases. The J segment lost 4 bases and the V segment lost 4 bases, leaving 8 bases of the junction unmatched. The CDR3 runs 15 residues. CDR1 and CDR2 from the germline V gene are SGHRS and YFSETQ. The CDR3 protein is CASSPPLTGADTQYF. As DNA, the CDR3 is TGCGCCAGCAGCCCACCCCTGACAGGGGCAGATACGCAGTATTTT.

CDR3 residues: CASRGLLAPVRYNEQFF. CDR3 coding DNA: TGCGCCAGCAGGGGCCTACTAGCGCCCGTTAGGTACAATGAGCAGTTCTTC. The rearrangement joins TRBV5-1 to TRBJ2-1; 7 positions match TRBD2. CDR1 and CDR2 from the germline V gene are SGHRS and YFSETQ. Germline trimming cut 5 bases from V and 4 bases from J; bases unmatched to any gene: 15. CDR3 length: 17 amino acids.

This clonotype appeared a few times. The chain is built from TRBV28 and TRBJ2-1, with D perhaps being TRBD1 or TRBD2 (5 bases each). With the DNA end fitting TRBJ2-5 better, the J assignment may be wrong. The CDR3 length is 14 residues. The germline V gene encodes CDR1 MDHEN and CDR2 SYDVKM. This CDR3 is CASSFLGDRGTQYF. The CDR3 DNA is TGTGCCAGCAGTTTTCTGGGGGATCGTGGGACCCAGTACTTC.

The V and J genes are TRBV19 and TRBJ2-2; no clear D. Germline-derived CDR1 and CDR2 are LNHDA and SQIVND (reference sequence). This CDR3 spans 14 amino acids. With 6 bases removed from V and 4 bases from J, the gap between germline ends came to 12 bases. The CDR3 here is CASRNVRGTGELFF. CDR3 in DNA: TGTGCCAGTAGGAATGTGAGAGGCACCGGGGAGCTGTTTTTT.